This TCR beta chain was obtained from a study of blood T cell repertoires in COVID-19. Study-wide background: Samples of COVID-19 (acute and convalescent) were obtained from the United States, Italy and Spain. T cells, B-cell-depleted T cells, or PBMCs supplied cDNA or gDNA.

Assignments of participants to cohorts depended upon their own reported clinical history. The CDR3 sequence is 15 residues long. Germline CDR1 is SGHNT and CDR2 is YYREEE (reference sequence). V dropped 2 bases and J dropped 6; count of bases not matched to a gene: 6. Authors' processing steps: Amplification of reference gene primers provided the estimated nucleated cell counts. The table came from immunoSEQ multiplex PCR; TCRdb's copy has only in-frame clones and leaves some out. V and J calls and clone size are those listed in that table; D and trimming were worked out from the DNA. Of 250,000 to 300,000 clones in the sample, approximately 90% are singletons; the top ten hold under 3%.

The sample comprised PBMCs or T cells enriched from blood (not recorded which). The TCR originated in a woman aged 40 to 50 with acute COVID-19. This chain uses TRBV5-4 with TRBJ2-3, with 10 nucleotides matching TRBD2. CDR3 in DNA: TGTGCCAGCAGCTTCCAGCGGGGGGGCTTCGATACGCAGTATTTT. As protein: CASSFQRGGFDTQYF. Full variable domain (outside the CDR3, taken from reference TRBV5-4 and TRBJ2-3): ETGVTQSPTHLIKTRGQQVTLRCSSQSGHNTVSWYQQALGQGPQFIFQYYREEENGRGNFPPRFSGLQFPNYSSELNVNALELDDSALYLCASSFQRGGFDTQYFGPGTRLTVL.